This entry features one T cell receptor beta chain sequence. There is no known antigen for this receptor. Base qualities are not provided; no much larger clone lies one nucleotide away. Library preparation was by PCR. This sample was sequenced with an Illumina iSeq 100. For the original study's pipeline: Non-productive sequences were removed, and CDR3s that did not start with C, did not end with F or W, or were shorter than 7 amino acids were discarded. CDR3 homology was assessed with Levenshtein distances (stringdist) and unrooted phylogenetic trees (ape) in R version 3.6.1. TCRdb cleaned the public reads at Q25 with fastp, built clones with MiXCR and kept in-frame beta chains. CDR3 protein sequences are deduplicated, and each keeps its most common genes and DNA. The V and J calls reflect TCRdb's pipeline rather than the authors' work. Present in this sample are about 30,000 distinct CDR3 sequences, more than 40% of which were seen just once. Jointly, the top ten make up 5.5% to 7.5% of the sample.

The CDR3 covers 13 residues, taking in both the cysteine and the phenylalanine. Only the CDR3 portion is preserved as DNA: 39 bases, with reading frame beginning at the first base. Trimming takes 3 bases off V and 7 bases off J; junction bases not matched to a gene: 3. Via the germline V gene (reference sequence), CDR1 is DFQATT and CDR2 SNEGSKA. This record comes from a study of vaccination and CD4 T cells after COVID-19 (dated 2022 in TCRdb). Regarding the study in general: Convalescent patients had a positive SARS-CoV-2 result on nasal swab PCR, and of these patients, some ten had mild disease and one had severe disease. A few convalescent patients gave samples both early after vaccination (day 14) and late after vaccination (days 161 to 241). Post-vaccine blood samples were obtained a median of approximately 74 days after the second vaccine dose, with a range of about 13 to 250 days. Participants received two doses of either the Pfizer-BioNTech BNT162b2 vaccine (n=8) or the Moderna mRNA-1273 vaccine (n=2). The spike-specific CD4+ TCR repertoire was compared before and after mRNA vaccination in nine to ten COVID-19 convalescent patients and a handful of infection-naive healthy vaccine recipients. The convalescent cohort included six males and four females, with two Hispanic individuals, seven Caucasians, two Asians and one multiracial person. Post-COVID blood samples were collected from convalescent patients a median of roughly 100 days after diagnosis, with a range of roughly 30 to 170 days. What the authors observed across the whole study: Relatively few convalescent patients were included in the study, and early timepoints after natural infection were not analyzed. Nearly all vaccine-specific clones in convalescent patients (304 of 307) were mono-reactive for SARS-CoV-2 spike rather than cross-reactive with common cold coronaviruses. In convalescent patients, a median about 90% of post-vaccine SARS-CoV-2-reactive clones were detected only after vaccination, and vaccine-specific priming was suggested by this finding. The median number of SARS-CoV-2-reactive clonotypes rose from 20 to 25 after infection to a few dozen after vaccination, but the change was not significant.

The time point label of this sample denotes: late sampling 161 to 241 days after vaccination in three convalescent patients. The positive SARS-CoV-2 PCR tests of the convalescent patients were dated from March to December 2020, before the Alpha, Beta and Delta variants emerged in the United States. PBMCs were separated from whole blood using Ficoll-Paque Plus gradient centrifugation and then either used fresh or cryopreserved at -140C. This TCR was sampled from a human donor who had recovered from COVID-19. Recombination connected TRBV20-1 to TRBJ1-5; 10 middle bases align to TRBD1. Sequenced material: CD4+ T cells from blood, taken about 7 months after SARS-CoV-2 vaccination. Read as DNA, the sequence is TGCAGTGCTAGGGGGGACAGGGGCCAGCCCCAGCATTTT. It translates to CSARGDRGQPQHF.